The T cell receptor (beta chain) described here comes from a study of T cells expressing NK-cell markers. In the case of this clonotype: Its antigen is still unknown.

Study findings and constraints: These clonotypes additionally ranked first within the CD3+CD56-NKG2C+ fraction of a handful of donors. Dominant NKG2C+ clonotypes in roughly 6 donors made up roughly 1.0-7.0% of CD8+ T cells.

TCRdb derives one entry per CDR3 protein from the 5' RACE reads, leaving out DNA. The sample shows some 390,000 distinct CDR3 sequences, and 9.5% to 12% sits with its ten largest clones. The CDR3 extends over 13 amino acids. Germline V gene lookup returns CDR1 SGDLS and CDR2 YYNGEE. This TCR was sampled from a woman aged 50 to 60 in good health. Sequenced: blood T cells: a sorted CD56 or NKG2C T cell subset, CD4+ or CD8+ T cells, or bulk PBMC T cells (not recorded which). This rearrangement joins TRBV9 to TRBJ2-2; TCRdb outputs TRBD1, but without DNA this stays unchecked. CDR3 loop: CASSATGTGELFF.